The 11 T cell receptor beta chains below all came from one sample that was sequenced in a study of cytomegalovirus exposure and HLA in healthy donors. Vbeta (60) and Jbeta (13) primers were used in the PCR. Produced via immunoSEQ multiplex PCR; TCRdb's table is partial and in-frame only. The table shows 150,000 to 200,000 clones, with around 80% occurring only once. The material sequenced was PBMCs. These receptors all stem from a woman in her 40s in good health and CMV-seropositive.

The V gene is TRBV5-1, the J gene TRBJ2-2; the match to TRBD2 covers 9 bases. The CDR3 has 14 amino acids. CDR1 SGHRS and CDR2 YFSETQ come from the germline V gene. CDR3 sequence: CVLRGGRATGELFF. The CDR3 nucleotides read TGCGTTCTTCGGGGCGGGAGGGCCACCGGGGAGCTGTTTTTT.

This chain uses TRBV7-9 with TRBJ1-1, with D tentatively TRBD1 (6 bases). The V gene's germline CDR1 is SEHNR and CDR2 FQNEAQ (reference sequence). The CDR3 length is 14 residues. V lost 2 bases and J lost 6, with 13 bases in between. Here the CDR3 DNA reads TGTGCCAGCAGCTTACACGGGGGGCGGCCTGAAGCTTTCTTT. Translated, it gives CASSLHGGRPEAFF.

The rearrangement uses TRBV6-1 and TRBJ1-2; 9 positions agree with TRBD1. The ends lost 8 bases at V and 8 bases at J; junction bases unmatched: 12. This CDR3 is 14 amino acids long. Germline V CDR1 and CDR2: MNHNS, SASEGT. CDR3 in DNA: TGTGCCAGCGTATGGGACAGGGCCTCGGGCGGCTACACCTTC. Amino acids: CASVWDRASGGYTF.

The V call is TRBV30, the J call TRBJ2-5; D may be TRBD1 (6 bases). Germline CDR1 is GTSNPN and CDR2 is SVGIG (reference sequence). The CDR3 sequence is 13 residues long. The ends were cut back, 3 bases at V and 4 bases at J, with 12 bases in the middle. The CDR3 protein is CAWRTGGLETQYF. In nucleotides, the CDR3 is TGTGCCTGGAGGACAGGAGGTTTAGAGACCCAGTACTTC.

V is TRBV5-1 and J is TRBJ2-7; TRBD2 might be the D (6 bases). This CDR3 region has 14 residues. In germline, CDR1 is SGHRS, CDR2 YFSETQ. V was pared by 3 bases and J by 5 bases, with 15 bases between. The CDR3 DNA reads TGCGCCAGCAGCTGGGGGGAAGGGAGGAACGAGCAGTACTTC. Encoded protein: CASSWGEGRNEQYF. The full variable domain, its missing parts supplied by reference TRBV5-1 and TRBJ2-7, is KAGVTQTPRYLIKTRGQQVTLSCSPISGHRSVSWYQQTPGQGLQFLFEYFSETQRNKGNFPGRFSGRQFSNSRSEMNVSTLELGDSALYLCASSWGEGRNEQYFGPGTRLTVT.

This chain links TRBV18 with TRBJ2-1; 7 nucleotides agree with TRBD1. Trimming cost V 3 bases and J 8 bases; bases outside gene matches: 4. CDR1 and CDR2 from the germline V gene are KGHSH and LQKENI. The CDR3 runs 13 residues. In DNA form, the CDR3 reads TGTGCCAGCTCACCGGGACAGTGGGATGAGCAGTTCTTC. The encoded protein is CASSPGQWDEQFF. Looking up the rest from reference TRBV18 and TRBJ2-1 gives the full variable domain: NAGVMQNPRHLVRRRGQEARLRCSPMKGHSHVYWYRQLPEEGLKFMVYLQKENIIDESGMPKERFSAEFPKEGPSILRIQQVVRGDSAAYFCASSPGQWDEQFFGPGTRLTVL.

The gene calls are TRBV19 and TRBJ1-5; 9 bases map to TRBD1. V lost 3 bases, J lost 2 bases, and 8 bases stayed unmatched. This CDR3 region has 17 residues. CDR1 and CDR2 (germline): LNHDA, SQIVND (reference sequence). The CDR3 DNA reads as TGTGCCAGTAGTATGGTCTGGGACAGGGTTGGCAATCAGCCCCAGCATTTT. Translated: CASSMVWDRVGNQPQHF.

The chain has TRBV30 and TRBJ1-2; D is possibly TRBD1 (6 bases). V was pared by 0 bases and J by 4 bases, with 9 bases between. Per germline, CDR1 GTSNPN and CDR2 SVGIG (reference sequence). CDR3 length: 13 amino acids. The DNA for the CDR3 is TGTGCCTGGAGTGTATTAGGGGGCTATGGCTACACCTTC. Encoded protein: CAWSVLGGYGYTF.

This rearrangement joins TRBV5-4 to TRBJ2-1; 11 bases are a match to TRBD2. CDR1 SGHNT and CDR2 YYREEE come from the germline V gene (reference sequence). Trimming took 4 bases from V and 9 from J; bases not matched to a gene: 9. CDR3 length equals 15 residues. The CDR3 spells CASSTGLAERVEQFF. CDR3 DNA: TGTGCCAGCAGCACGGGACTAGCGGAGAGGGTTGAGCAGTTCTTC.

This chain joins TRBV27 and TRBJ2-1; tentatively, D is TRBD1 (6 bases). Germline loops: CDR1 MNHEY, CDR2 SMNVEV (reference sequence). V was trimmed by 6 bases and J by 4 bases, leaving 16 bases between them. The CDR3 runs 15 residues. CDR3: CASSQGTNWYNEQFF. The CDR3 DNA sequence: TGTGCCAGCAGCCAGGGGACAAATTGGTACAATGAGCAGTTCTTC.

The chain recombines TRBV6-4 with TRBJ2-5, with 9 positions matching TRBD2. Trimming at V came to 7 bases and at J to 5 bases, leaving 17 bases not matched to a gene. Germline assignment: CDR1 MRHNA and CDR2 SNTAGT. The CDR3 sequence is 17 residues long. Written as DNA, the CDR3 is TGTGCCAGCAAAAATAGCGGGAGTGGGGGCGTAGCGGAGACCCAGTACTTC. The encoded protein is CASKNSGSGGVAETQYF.